These 21 T cell receptor beta chains were sequenced from one sample in a study of post-analysis software for immune sequencing data. No antigens are known for them. Unique molecular identifiers were built into the TCR beta cDNA libraries. MiXCR, run by TCRdb on the PCR reads, gives a single entry per CDR3 protein. Of more than 500,000 distinct CDR3 sequences in the sample, 34% are singletons; the top ten hold under 7%. General study points: The study found TRBV5-6, TRBV5-1 and TRBV20-1 among a handful of TRBV segments more frequent in patients than controls.

The material sequenced was blood. The source of these receptors is a girl aged 2 to 17 with multiple sclerosis.

This clonotype has just a few counts. The DNA for the CDR3 is TGCAGTGCTAGAGAATCAGGGGGCAAGAGTGAGCAGTTCTTC. It specifies CSARESGGKSEQFF. J is TRBJ2-1 and V is TRBV20-1, with TRBD1 matching 8 bases. This CDR3 has 14 residues. Germline V gene data show CDR1 as DFQATT and CDR2 as SNEGSKA (reference sequence). V lost 0 bases to trimming and J lost 9 bases; unmatched junction nucleotides: 7.

This clonotype was counted once. The chain combines TRBV5-1 with TRBJ2-5; 10 nucleotides match TRBD1. The closer fit of TRBJ2-4 to the DNA end suggests the J call may be wrong. The CDR3 extends over 15 amino acids. Germline assignment: CDR1 SGHRS and CDR2 YFSETQ. The CDR3 nucleotides read TGCGCCAGCAGCTCGGGACAGGGGAGTAAGGACATTCAGTACTTC. It translates to CASSSGQGSKDIQYF.

Concerning this clonotype itself: One junction end disagrees with the germline gene, perhaps due to a read error. The chain joins TRBV11-3 to TRBJ2-3; the D is unclear. Germline CDR1 and CDR2: SGHNT and YENEEA. The length of the CDR3 is 15 residues. The CDR3 DNA reads TGTGCCAGCAGCCCCCGCGGAGCGATCGCAGACACGCAGTATTTT. Its protein is CASSPRGAIADTQYF.

CDR3 in amino acids: CASSEGQGLSYGYTF. Here the CDR3 DNA reads TGTGCCAGCAGCGAAGGACAGGGGCTTAGCTATGGCTACACCTTC. The rearrangement uses TRBV9 and TRBJ1-2, with TRBD1 identical over 9 bases. Germline CDR1 and CDR2: SGDLS and YYNGEE. There are 15 residues in the CDR3. Germline trimming cut 3 bases from V and 4 bases from J; bases unmatched to any gene: 7. Variable domain in full (rest from reference TRBV9 and TRBJ1-2): DSGVTQTPKHLITATGQRVTLRCSPRSGDLSVYWYQQSLDQGLQFLIQYYNGEERAKGNILERFSAQQFPDLHSELNLSSLELGDSALYFCASSEGQGLSYGYTFGSGTRLTVV.

V and J are TRBV19 and TRBJ2-7, with 12 positions matching TRBD1. The ends lost 5 bases at V and 9 bases at J; junction bases unmatched: 5. There are 13 residues in the CDR3. Germline loops: CDR1 LNHDA, CDR2 SQIVND (reference sequence). CDR3 sequence: CASSPGTGGAQYF. The CDR3 DNA reads as TGTGCCAGTAGTCCCGGGACAGGGGGCGCGCAGTACTTC. Drawing the rest from reference TRBV19 and TRBJ2-7, the complete variable domain is DGGITQSPKYLFRKEGQNVTLSCEQNLNHDAMYWYRQDPGQGLRLIYYSQIVNDFQKGDIAEGYSVSREKKESFPLTVTSAQKNPTAFYLCASSPGTGGAQYFGPGTRLTVT.

V usage is TRBV12-3 or TRBV12-4 and J usage is TRBJ1-1; unclear D gene. CDR3 length equals 14 residues. V was trimmed by 6 bases and J by 5 bases, leaving 16 bases between them. DNA for the CDR3: TGTGCCAGCAGACACTGGGAGGAGAGGACTGAAGCTTTCTTT. It yields the protein CASRHWEERTEAFF.

This clonotype was recorded a few times. The V gene is TRBV11-1, the J gene TRBJ2-3; D might be TRBD1 (6 bases). This CDR3 comprises 14 residues. The V end lost 5 bases, the J end lost 2 bases, and 11 bases lay between the germline ends. Per germline, CDR1 SGHAT and CDR2 FQDESV (reference sequence). The CDR3 region is CASSRGQNTDTQYF. In nucleotides, the CDR3 is TGTGCCAGCAGCCGTGGACAGAACACAGATACGCAGTATTTT.

The gene calls are TRBV20-1 and TRBJ2-7; D unclear. The CDR3 has 14 residues. Trimming cost V 0 bases and J 1 base, with 10 bases left between them. Germline-derived CDR1 and CDR2 are DFQATT and SNEGSKA (reference sequence). The CDR3 loop is CSARDKMTSYEQYF. CDR3 sequence (DNA): TGCAGTGCTAGAGACAAAATGACTTCCTACGAGCAGTACTTC.

This chain uses TRBV12-3 or TRBV12-4 with TRBJ1-2, with TRBD1 as a possible D gene (6 bases). Deletions cut 4 bases from V and 4 bases from J, with 13 bases between. CDR3 length: 14 amino acids. The CDR3: CASSSATGLYGYTF. The CDR3 nucleotides are TGTGCCAGCAGTTCCGCTACAGGGCTCTATGGCTACACCTTC.

The CDR3 bases are TGTGCCAGCAGCGTAGGGTTAGCGGGGGCTACACACGATGAGCAGTTCTTC. This codes for CASSVGLAGATHDEQFF. The rearrangement joins TRBV9 to TRBJ2-1; 9 bases line up with TRBD2. CDR1 and CDR2 (germline): SGDLS, YYNGEE. The CDR3 is 17 amino acids. With V trimmed by 0 bases and J by 8 bases, 12 bases remained unmatched.

This clonotype was detected a few times. The chain links TRBV20-1 to TRBJ1-4; TRBD1 is a possible D gene (6 bases). The germline V and J ends were trimmed by 5 bases and 3 bases, with 16 bases remaining between them. The germline gives CDR1 DFQATT, CDR2 SNEGSKA (reference sequence). There are 15 residues in the CDR3. The CDR3 here is CSASPGEIANEKLFF. The DNA of the CDR3 is TGCAGTGCTTCCCCAGGGGAGATAGCTAATGAAAAACTGTTTTTT.

The V call is TRBV29-1, the J call TRBJ1-1; 7 bases map to TRBD1. Germline CDR1 reads SQVTM; CDR2 reads ANQGSEA. There are 12 residues in the CDR3. With 5 bases clipped from V and 3 bases from J, the junction kept 3 bases outside the gene matches. CDR3 protein: CSVSDRDTEAFF. The CDR3 coding sequence is TGCAGCGTTTCCGACAGGGACACTGAAGCTTTCTTT.

The chain carries TRBV12-3 or TRBV12-4 and TRBJ2-3; D ambiguous. Trimming took off 4 bases at V and 4 bases at J, with 9 bases between the two ends. The CDR3 runs to 13 residues. CDR3 loop: CASSSPTPDTQYF. CDR3 DNA sequence: TGTGCCAGCAGTTCCCCCACTCCAGATACGCAGTATTTT.

The rearrangement joins TRBV28 to TRBJ2-3; D is unclear. CDR3 length: 13 residues. The V gene lost 7 bases and the J gene lost 9 bases, with 17 bases spanning the gap. Germline V gene lookup returns CDR1 MDHEN and CDR2 SYDVKM. The CDR3 loop is CASTPEPPKTQYF. The CDR3 nucleotides are TGTGCCAGCACCCCCGAGCCACCCAAAACGCAGTATTTT.

This sequence joins TRBV12-3 or TRBV12-4 and TRBJ1-2; the match to TRBD1 covers 9 bases. The CDR3 is made up of 14 amino acids. The ends lost 4 bases at V and 6 bases at J; junction bases unmatched: 6. The CDR3 here is CASSYGQGMDGYTF. As DNA, the CDR3 is TGTGCCAGCAGTTACGGACAGGGGATGGATGGCTACACCTTC.

The J gene is TRBJ2-5, the V gene TRBV6-6; possibly TRBD1 for D (5 bases). CDR3 size: 14 residues. From germline, CDR1 is MNHNY and CDR2 SVGAGI (reference sequence). Trimming removed 3 bases at V and 2 bases at J, with 10 bases between. The CDR3 region is CASSYPTGQETQYF. The CDR3 DNA is TGTGCCAGCAGTTATCCAACAGGTCAAGAGACCCAGTACTTC.

This clonotype was seen more than once but under ten times. The CDR3 nucleotides read TGTGCCAGCAGTTACGGGATAGCGGGGGCCAAAGAGACCCAGTACTTC. Encoded protein: CASSYGIAGAKETQYF. This chain links TRBV6-5 with TRBJ2-5, with 9 bases lining up with TRBD2. J gave up 3 bases and V 2 bases, and 7 bases lay outside the gene matches. Germline V gene lookup returns CDR1 MNHEY and CDR2 SVGAGI. The CDR3 covers 16 residues.

The genes are TRBV5-6 and TRBJ2-5, with D possibly TRBD1 on 6 matching bases. CDR1 SGHDT and CDR2 YYEEEE come from the germline V gene. The CDR3 covers 12 residues. Between the trimmed V and J ends, which lost 4 bases and 11 bases, there was a span of 15 bases. CDR3 residues: CASSARTAEQYF. In nucleotides, the CDR3 is TGTGCCAGCAGCGCCAGGACAGCTGAGCAGTACTTC.

The chain has TRBV27 and TRBJ2-7; TRBD1 matches 7 bases. This CDR3 is built from 12 residues. Germline V gene sequence: CDR1 MNHEY, CDR2 SMNVEV (reference sequence). After removal of 6 bases from V and 2 bases from J, the junction contained 1 base not matched to a gene. This CDR3 is CASRGGPYEQYF. The CDR3 DNA sequence: TGTGCCAGCAGAGGGGGCCCCTACGAGCAGTACTTC.

This clonotype was found a few times. The chain carries TRBV3-1 and TRBJ1-2; a weak D match, TRBD1 (5 bases). Deletions cut 2 bases from V and 8 bases from J, with 21 bases between. Looked up from germline, CDR1 is LGHDT and CDR2 is YNNKEL (reference sequence). This CDR3 spans 16 amino acids. Written as DNA, the CDR3 is TGTGCCAGCAGCCAATATCAGAGCAGGGCCTTTGGGGGCTACACCTTC. Encoded protein: CASSQYQSRAFGGYTF.

The chain couples TRBV20-1 to TRBJ2-5; no definite D call. The J call may be faulty, since TRBJ2-7 better matches the DNA end. The V gene's germline CDR1 is DFQATT and CDR2 SNEGSKA (reference sequence). This CDR3 spans 11 amino acids. CDR3 DNA: TGCAGTGCTAGAGTTGTGGGCGAGCAGTACTTC. This sequence encodes CSARVVGEQYF.